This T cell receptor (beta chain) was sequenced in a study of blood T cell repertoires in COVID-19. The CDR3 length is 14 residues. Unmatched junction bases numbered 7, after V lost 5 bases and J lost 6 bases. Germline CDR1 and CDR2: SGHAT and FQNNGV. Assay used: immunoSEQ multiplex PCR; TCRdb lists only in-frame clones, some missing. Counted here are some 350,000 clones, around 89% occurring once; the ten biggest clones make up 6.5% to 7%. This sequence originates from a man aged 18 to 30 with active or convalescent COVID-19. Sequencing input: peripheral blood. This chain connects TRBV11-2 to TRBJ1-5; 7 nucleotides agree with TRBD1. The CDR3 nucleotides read TGTGCCAGCAGCATGGCAGGGGGTACTCAGCCCCAGCATTTT. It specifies CASSMAGGTQPQHF.